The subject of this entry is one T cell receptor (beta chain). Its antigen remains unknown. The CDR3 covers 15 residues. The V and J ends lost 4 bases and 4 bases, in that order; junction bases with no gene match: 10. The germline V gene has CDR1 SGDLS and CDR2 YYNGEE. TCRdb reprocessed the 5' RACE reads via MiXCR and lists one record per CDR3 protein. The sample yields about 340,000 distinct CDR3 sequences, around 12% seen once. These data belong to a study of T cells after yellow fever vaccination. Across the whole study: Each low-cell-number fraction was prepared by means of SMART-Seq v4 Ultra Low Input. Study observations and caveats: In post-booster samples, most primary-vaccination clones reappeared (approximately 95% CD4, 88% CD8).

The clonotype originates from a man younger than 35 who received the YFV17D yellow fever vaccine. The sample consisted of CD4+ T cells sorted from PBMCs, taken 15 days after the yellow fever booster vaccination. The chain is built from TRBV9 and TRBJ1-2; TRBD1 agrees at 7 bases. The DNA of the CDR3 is TGTGCCAGCAGCCCAAGGACAGGATCTATCTATGGCTACACCTTC. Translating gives CASSPRTGSIYGYTF.